Shown below are 9 T cell receptor beta chains from a single sample sequenced in a study of response to subunit inactivated influenza vaccine. TCRdb itself ran the RT-PCR reads through MiXCR, one entry per CDR3 protein. The sample has roughly 780,000 distinct CDR3 sequences; under 20% are singletons. The specimen comprised PBMCs from blood, sampled 5 to 6 days after vaccination. The receptor source for this set is a man aged 45-60 years who received an inactivated influenza vaccine.

This clonotype was seen a handful of times. J is TRBJ1-2 and V is TRBV29-1; D is ambiguous. The CDR3 is 14 residues long. Trimming removed 7 bases at V and 5 bases at J, with 20 bases between. Germline CDR1 and CDR2: SQVTM and ANQGSEA. In DNA form, the CDR3 reads TGCAGCGCAGGCGCGGATTGGCCTTCATATGGCTACACCTTC. Translation gives CSAGADWPSYGYTF.

This sequence joins TRBV5-1 and TRBJ1-1, with D unresolved. Germline assignment: CDR1 SGHRS and CDR2 YFSETQ. V lost 2 bases to trimming and J lost 3 bases, with 8 bases between them. The CDR3 loop spans 13 amino acids. The chain's CDR3 is CASSFAGYTEAFF. The CDR3 DNA follows: TGCGCCAGCAGCTTTGCGGGGTACACTGAAGCTTTCTTT.

This clonotype was observed a handful of times. This chain joins TRBV10-2 and TRBJ1-2; TRBD1 agrees at 7 bases. The CDR3 runs 15 residues. V was pared by 1 base and J by 3 bases, with 5 bases of the junction left unmatched. Germline V gives CDR1 WSHSY, CDR2 SAAADI. The DNA of the CDR3 is TGCGCCAGCAGTGAGTACCGACAGGGAGACTATGGCTACACCTTC. This gives the protein CASSEYRQGDYGYTF.

This clonotype turned up a few times. This chain connects TRBV20-1 to TRBJ2-7, with 8 bases that match TRBD2. This CDR3 is 15 amino acids long. The trim removed 4 bases at V and 2 bases at J, leaving 10 bases unmatched. Germline V gene lookup returns CDR1 DFQATT and CDR2 SNEGSKA (reference sequence). The CDR3 nucleotides are TGCAGTGCTAACTCAGGACTAGCTGGGACCTACGAGCAGTACTTC. This translates into CSANSGLAGTYEQYF.

This chain uses TRBV4-3 with TRBJ2-3, with D perhaps TRBD2 (5 bases). V lost 0 bases to trimming and J lost 0 bases, with 13 bases between them. This CDR3 is built from 17 residues. CDR1 is LGHNA, CDR2 YSLEER, per germline. CDR3 bases: TGCGCCAGCAGCCAAGAGGTCCAGCGGACTAGCACAGATACGCAGTATTTT. This encodes CASSQEVQRTSTDTQYF.

The chain employs TRBV28 and TRBJ2-1, with D unclear. CDR1 and CDR2 (germline): MDHEN, SYDVKM. This CDR3 has 14 residues. V shed 8 bases and J shed 2 bases, with 13 bases lying between them. CDR3 DNA sequence: TGTGCCAGCGTCGGGCCAGGTGCCTACAATGAGCAGTTCTTC. It is translated as CASVGPGAYNEQFF.

The V and J genes are TRBV4-3 and TRBJ1-2, with D perhaps matching TRBD1 (6 bases). The germline gives CDR1 LGHNA, CDR2 YSLEER. The CDR3 is 15 residues long. V was pared by 0 bases and J by 7 bases, with 15 bases between. This CDR3 is CASSQEYARGFGYTF. The CDR3 DNA sequence: TGCGCCAGCAGCCAAGAGTACGCCAGGGGTTTTGGCTACACCTTC.

This clonotype has a count of ten or more. The chain recombines TRBV12-3 or TRBV12-4 with TRBJ2-2, with 7 bases fitting TRBD1. V shed 5 bases, J shed 5 bases, and the junction held 2 bases outside the gene matches. The length of the CDR3 is 13 residues. The CDR3: CASSKQGTGELFF. The CDR3 bases are TGTGCCAGCAGTAAACAGGGGACCGGGGAGCTGTTTTTT.

This clonotype was counted at least ten times. This chain links TRBV20-1 with TRBJ1-1; 7 bases agree with TRBD1. Germline CDR1 is DFQATT and CDR2 is SNEGSKA (reference sequence). The CDR3 is 13 amino acids. J lost 10 bases, V lost 0 bases, and 8 bases had no gene match. The CDR3 here is CSARDPQGDGAFF. CDR3 nucleotides: TGCAGTGCTAGAGATCCGCAGGGGGATGGAGCTTTCTTT.